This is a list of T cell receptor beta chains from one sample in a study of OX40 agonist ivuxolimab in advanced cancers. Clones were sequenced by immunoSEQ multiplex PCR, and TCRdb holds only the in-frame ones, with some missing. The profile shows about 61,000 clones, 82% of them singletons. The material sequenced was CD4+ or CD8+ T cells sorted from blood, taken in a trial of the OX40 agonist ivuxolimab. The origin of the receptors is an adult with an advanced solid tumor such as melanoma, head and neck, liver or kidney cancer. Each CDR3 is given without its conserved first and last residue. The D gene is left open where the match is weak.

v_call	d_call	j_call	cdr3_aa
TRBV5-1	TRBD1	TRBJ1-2	ASSVTGGNDGYT
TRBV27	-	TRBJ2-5	ASKTLGETQY
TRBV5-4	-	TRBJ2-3	ASSLSGPEDTQY
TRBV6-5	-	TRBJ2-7	ASSYSWGDGYEQY
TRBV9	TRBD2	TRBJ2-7	DQLGLAVYEQY
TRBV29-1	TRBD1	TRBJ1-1	SAWTGVTEAF
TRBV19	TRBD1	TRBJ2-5	ASKDRVQETQY
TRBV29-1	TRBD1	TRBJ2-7	SVPGQGAGEQY
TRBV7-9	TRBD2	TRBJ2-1	ASSLKMRLAGVVDEQF
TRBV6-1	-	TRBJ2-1	ASRRLASNEQF